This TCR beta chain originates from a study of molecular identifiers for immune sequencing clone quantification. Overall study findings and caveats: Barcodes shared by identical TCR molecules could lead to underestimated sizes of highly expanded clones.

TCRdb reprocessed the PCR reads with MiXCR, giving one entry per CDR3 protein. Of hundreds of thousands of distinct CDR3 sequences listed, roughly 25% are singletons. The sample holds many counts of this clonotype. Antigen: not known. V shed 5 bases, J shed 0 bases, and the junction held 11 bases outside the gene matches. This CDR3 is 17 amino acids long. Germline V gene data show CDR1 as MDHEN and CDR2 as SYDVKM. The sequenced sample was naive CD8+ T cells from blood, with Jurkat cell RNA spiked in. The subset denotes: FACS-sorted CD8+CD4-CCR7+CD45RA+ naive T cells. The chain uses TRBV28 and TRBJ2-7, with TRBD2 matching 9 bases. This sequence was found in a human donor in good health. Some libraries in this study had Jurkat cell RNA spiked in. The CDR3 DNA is TGTGCCAGCAGTACCGTCCCGGGACTAGCTCACTCCTACGAGCAGTACTTC. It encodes CASSTVPGLAHSYEQYF.